The next 22 T cell receptor beta chains were all read from a single sample in a study of TIL therapy for anti-PD-1-resistant metastatic lung cancer. Time point given: pre-treatment sample, taken before nivolumab and TIL therapy. Sequencing used immunoSEQ v3. Generated by immunoSEQ multiplex PCR, the TCRdb table keeps only in-frame clones and is missing some. The sample includes tens of thousands of clones, around nine tenths seen only once; the top ten take approximately 2.4%. The sample here was blood, taken at baseline. The receptor set was obtained from a person aged 25 to 85 with non-small cell lung cancer.

This chain uses TRBV5-1 with TRBJ2-1; 9 bases match TRBD2. V lost 7 bases and J lost 0; bases outside the gene matches: 11. The length of the CDR3 is 17 residues. Germline-derived CDR1 and CDR2 are SGHRS and YFSETQ. CDR3 protein: CASSRWSGGISYNEQFF. The CDR3 DNA sequence: TGCGCCAGCTCACGATGGAGCGGGGGGATCTCCTACAATGAGCAGTTCTTC.

CDR3 sequence reads: CASSANFYNEQFF. Here the CDR3 DNA reads TGTGCCAGCAGCGCTAACTTCTACAATGAGCAGTTCTTC. The J gene is TRBJ2-1, the V gene TRBV7-2, with D hard to call. In germline, CDR1 is SGHTA, CDR2 FQGNSA. The CDR3 consists of 13 residues. The V end was cut by 5 bases, the J end by 3 bases, with 8 bases between.

The chain uses TRBV6-1 and TRBJ1-5; 9 nucleotides line up with TRBD1. The V segment lost 3 bases and the J segment 7 bases; nucleotides outside the gene matches: 4. Germline V gene sequence: CDR1 MNHNS, CDR2 SASEGT. CDR3 length: 14 amino acids. CDR3 in DNA: TGTGCCAGCAGTGAGGGGACAGGGCCCCAGCCCCAGCATTTT. Translated, it gives CASSEGTGPQPQHF.

This chain uses TRBV7-3 with TRBJ2-1; D is tentatively TRBD1 or TRBD2 (5 bases each). Looked up from germline, CDR1 is SGHTA and CDR2 is FQGTGA. The CDR3 runs 16 residues. Trimming left V 5 bases short and J 4 bases short, with 18 bases between. CDR3 loop: CASSPGAVGQYNEQFF. The CDR3, as DNA: TGTGCCAGCAGCCCCGGGGCGGTGGGGCAATACAATGAGCAGTTCTTC.

The chain uses TRBV6-4 and TRBJ1-6, with TRBD1 matching over 9 bases. Germline V lookup: CDR1 MRHNA, CDR2 SNTAGT. The CDR3 totals 15 residues. Trimming at V came to 4 bases and at J to 8 bases, leaving 6 bases not matched to a gene. CDR3 bases: TGTGCCAGCAGTGCCTCATGGACAGGGGATTCACCCCTCCACTTT. Amino acid sequence: CASSASWTGDSPLHF.

This clone was found once. The chain couples TRBV6-5 to TRBJ2-2, with no clear D. Trimming removed 10 bases from V and 0 bases from J, with 9 bases in between. Germline assignment: CDR1 MNHEY and CDR2 SVGAGI. The length of the CDR3 is 13 residues. CDR3 region: CATQMPNTGELFF. CDR3 nucleotide sequence: TGTGCCACGCAGATGCCGAACACCGGGGAGCTGTTTTTT.

The V and J genes are TRBV19 and TRBJ2-3, with 7 bases matching TRBD2. CDR3 length: 15 amino acids. CDR1 is LNHDA and CDR2 is SQIVND in the germline V gene (reference sequence). J lost 3 bases, V lost 9 bases, and 12 bases had no gene match. The CDR3 nucleotides are TGTGCCAGCACTCGACTAGCCCGGGGAACAGATACGCAGTATTTT. Translating gives CASTRLARGTDTQYF.

This rearrangement joins TRBV19 to TRBJ1-4, with TRBD1 matching over 8 bases. The CDR3 loop spans 15 amino acids. V lost 5 bases, J lost 4 bases, and 6 bases stayed unmatched. Germline V gives CDR1 LNHDA, CDR2 SQIVND (reference sequence). CDR3 sequence reads: CASSLQTGVNEKLFF. The DNA of the CDR3 is TGTGCCAGTAGTTTACAGACAGGGGTTAATGAAAAACTGTTTTTT. Drawing the rest from reference TRBV19 and TRBJ1-4, the complete variable domain is DGGITQSPKYLFRKEGQNVTLSCEQNLNHDAMYWYRQDPGQGLRLIYYSQIVNDFQKGDIAEGYSVSREKKESFPLTVTSAQKNPTAFYLCASSLQTGVNEKLFFGSGTQLSVL.

This chain links TRBV25-1 with TRBJ1-3; a possible D gene is TRBD1 (5 bases). The length of the CDR3 is 14 residues. Germline V CDR1 and CDR2: MGHDK, SYGVNS. V lost 6 bases, J lost 7 bases, and 16 bases lay in between. The CDR3 protein is CASREDGWGNTIYF. CDR3 DNA sequence: TGTGCCAGCAGGGAGGACGGATGGGGGAACACCATATATTTT.

This chain uses TRBV27 with TRBJ1-2, with TRBD1 matching over 12 bases. Germline V gene data show CDR1 as MNHEY and CDR2 as SMNVEV (reference sequence). The length of the CDR3 is 17 residues. J was trimmed by 3 bases and V by 2 bases; bases with no gene match: 7. This chain's CDR3 is CASSLDGTGGFYYGYTF. Here the CDR3 DNA reads TGTGCCAGCAGTTTAGATGGGACAGGGGGCTTCTACTATGGCTACACCTTC.

This chain links TRBV7-9 with TRBJ1-2; D gene unclear. V was shortened by 1 base and J by 6 bases, with 15 bases between the two germline ends. The CDR3 covers 15 residues. Germline-derived CDR1 and CDR2 are SEHNR and FQNEAQ (reference sequence). This CDR3 is CASSLGAGVNDGYTF. CDR3 DNA: TGTGCCAGCAGCTTAGGGGCAGGCGTGAATGATGGCTACACCTTC.

The chain is built from TRBV19 and TRBJ2-2, with 7 bases that match TRBD2. CDR1 is LNHDA, CDR2 SQIVND, per germline (reference sequence). J lost 3 bases, V lost 4 bases, and 5 bases had no gene match. The CDR3 consists of 15 residues. Written as DNA, the CDR3 is TGTGCCAGTAGTACCGAAGCGGGATACACCGGGGAGCTGTTTTTT. Residues: CASSTEAGYTGELFF.

The gene calls are TRBV4-1 and TRBJ2-7; no reliable D call. Germline-derived CDR1 and CDR2 are MGHRA and YSYEKL. V was clipped by 2 bases and J by 5 bases, with 4 bases between them. The CDR3 runs 11 residues. The CDR3 here is CASSQTDEQYF. In DNA form, the CDR3 reads TGCGCCAGCAGCCAAACAGACGAGCAGTACTTC.

The chain recombines TRBV4-1 with TRBJ2-7, with a weak D call TRBD2 (5 bases). Germline CDR1 is MGHRA and CDR2 is YSYEKL. The V and J ends lost 2 bases and 1 base respectively, with 12 bases between them. The CDR3 is 15 amino acids. The CDR3 coding sequence is TGCGCCAGCAGCCAACAACGGGGTTTGTCCTACGAGCAGTACTTC. Its translation: CASSQQRGLSYEQYF.

The chain couples TRBV28 to TRBJ1-1; TRBD1 might be the D (5 bases). V dropped 3 bases and J dropped 0 bases, with 17 bases sitting between them. CDR3 length: 17 amino acids. Germline lookup yields CDR1 MDHEN and CDR2 SYDVKM. CDR3 loop: CASSFLHDSDMNTEAFF. DNA of the CDR3: TGTGCCAGCAGTTTTCTCCACGACAGCGACATGAACACTGAAGCTTTCTTT.

This chain connects TRBV9 to TRBJ1-3, with D perhaps matching TRBD1 (6 bases). The CDR3 loop spans 16 amino acids. The V end was cut by 4 bases, the J end by 2 bases, with 16 bases between. CDR1 SGDLS and CDR2 YYNGEE come from the germline V gene. The CDR3 is CASSPSGGPPGNTIYF. Written as DNA, the CDR3 is TGTGCCAGCAGCCCCTCCGGGGGGCCGCCTGGAAACACCATATATTTT.

The rearrangement links TRBV18 to TRBJ1-5; the D gene is possibly TRBD1 (5 bases). Germline V gene data show CDR1 as KGHSH and CDR2 as LQKENI. The CDR3 sequence is 16 residues long. With 0 bases removed from V and 4 bases from J, the gap between germline ends came to 13 bases. The CDR3 spells CASSPPGHKGNQPQHF. The CDR3 DNA reads TGTGCCAGCTCACCACCGGGTCATAAGGGGAATCAGCCCCAGCATTTT.

The chain has TRBV30 and TRBJ1-2, with TRBD1 as a possible D gene (5 bases). CDR3 length: 16 amino acids. The V gene lost 7 bases and the J gene lost 5 bases, with 26 bases spanning the gap. Germline CDR1 is GTSNPN and CDR2 is SVGIG (reference sequence). The CDR3 loop reads CALQPPLGVGHYGYTF. For the CDR3, the DNA is TGTGCCTTACAACCCCCCCTAGGGGTAGGGCATTATGGCTACACCTTC.

The rearrangement uses TRBV6-6 and TRBJ1-1, with D possibly matching TRBD1 (5 bases). The CDR3 is 16 residues long. Looked up from germline, CDR1 is MNHNY and CDR2 is SVGAGI (reference sequence). The V end lost 0 bases, the J end lost 6 bases, and 17 bases lay between the germline ends. The CDR3: CASSYSYSGGDAEAFF. CDR3 nucleotides: TGTGCCAGCAGTTACTCGTATTCGGGAGGGGACGCTGAAGCTTTCTTT.

The rearrangement uses TRBV24-1 and TRBJ2-1, with unresolved D. V was pared by 1 base and J by 0 bases, with 9 bases between. Germline V gene lookup returns CDR1 KGHDR and CDR2 SFDVKD. This CDR3 is built from 16 residues. This CDR3 reads CATSDFRLSSYNEQFF. Written as DNA, the CDR3 is TGTGCCACCAGTGATTTTAGGCTGAGCTCCTACAATGAGCAGTTCTTC.

This sequence joins TRBV2 and TRBJ2-7, with TRBD1 matching over 7 bases. Unmatched junction bases numbered 6, after V lost 0 bases and J lost 4 bases. Germline loops: CDR1 SNHLY, CDR2 FYNNEI. The CDR3 spans 15 residues. In DNA, the CDR3 is TGTGCCAGCAGTGAAGCGCCAGGGGGAATTTACGAGCAGTACTTC. Encoded protein: CASSEAPGGIYEQYF.

In this sample, this clone turned up once. The CDR3 here is CAISDRGATNEKLFF. The CDR3, as DNA: TGTGCCATCAGTGACCGGGGGGCAACTAATGAAAAACTGTTTTTT. The chain recombines TRBV10-3 with TRBJ1-4, with D perhaps matching TRBD1 (5 bases). The CDR3 consists of 15 residues. V was pared by 3 bases and J by 0 bases, with 8 bases between. Germline loops: CDR1 ENHRY, CDR2 SYGVKD.